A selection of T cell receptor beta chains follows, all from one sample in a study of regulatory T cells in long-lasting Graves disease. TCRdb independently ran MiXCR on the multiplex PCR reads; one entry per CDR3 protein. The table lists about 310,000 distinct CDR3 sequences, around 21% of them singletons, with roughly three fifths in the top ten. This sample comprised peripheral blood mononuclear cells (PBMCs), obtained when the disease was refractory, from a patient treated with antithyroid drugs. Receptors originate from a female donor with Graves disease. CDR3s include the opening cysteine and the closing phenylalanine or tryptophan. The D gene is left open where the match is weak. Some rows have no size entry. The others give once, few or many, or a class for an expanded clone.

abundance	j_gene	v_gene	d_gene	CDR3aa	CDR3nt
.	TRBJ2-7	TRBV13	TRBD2	CASSFWGLAGAYEQYF	TGTGCCAGCAGCTTTTGGGGACTAGCGGGGGCCTACGAGCAGTACTTC
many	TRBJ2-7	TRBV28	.	CASSDTGTPTYEQYF	TGTGCCAGCAGTGATACCGGGACTCCTACCTACGAGCAGTACTTC
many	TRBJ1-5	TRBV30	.	CAWATGPYQPQHF	TGTGCCTGGGCCACGGGGCCTTATCAGCCCCAGCATTTT
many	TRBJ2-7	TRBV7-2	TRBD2	CASSFLSGLAGGTGYEQYF	TGTGCCAGCAGCTTCCTCTCGGGACTAGCGGGAGGGACTGGGTACGAGCAGTACTTC
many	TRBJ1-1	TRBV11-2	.	CASRSLSGPRDTEAFF	TGTGCCAGCAGAAGTCTCTCAGGTCCGAGAGACACTGAAGCTTTCTTT
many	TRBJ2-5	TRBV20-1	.	CSASMPAVSQETQYF	TGCAGTGCTTCGATGCCGGCGGTCTCCCAAGAGACCCAGTACTTC
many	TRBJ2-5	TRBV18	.	CASSLDLVGVGETQYF	TGTGCCAGCTCACTAGACCTCGTCGGTGTGGGAGAGACCCAGTACTTC
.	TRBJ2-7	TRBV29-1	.	CSVEKDGGTYEQYF	TGCAGCGTTGAAAAAGACGGGGGCACGTACGAGCAGTACTTC
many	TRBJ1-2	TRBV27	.	CASSLGEGVGYTF	TGTGCCAGCAGTTTAGGAGAGGGGGTTGGCTACACCTTC
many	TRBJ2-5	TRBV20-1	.	CSARDPGWETQYF	TGCAGTGCTAGAGATCCGGGTTGGGAGACCCAGTACTTC
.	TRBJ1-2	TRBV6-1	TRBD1	CASKVAGGRANYGYTF	TGTGCCAGCAAGGTCGCAGGGGGCAGGGCTAACTATGGCTACACCTTC
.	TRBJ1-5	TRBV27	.	CASSLFRNQPQHF	TGTGCCAGCAGTTTATTCAGAAATCAGCCCCAGCATTTT
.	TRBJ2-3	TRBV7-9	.	CASTRPDTQYF	TGTGCCAGCACCCGACCAGATACGCAGTATTTT
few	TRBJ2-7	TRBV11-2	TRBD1	CASSSPRGRGFNEQYF	TGTGCCAGCAGCTCACCCCGGGGCAGGGGGTTCAACGAGCAGTACTTC
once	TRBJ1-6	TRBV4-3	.	CASSQDPPPNSPLHF	TGCGCCAGCAGCCAAGATCCCCCCCCAAATTCACCCCTCCACTTT
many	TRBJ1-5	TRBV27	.	CASKPGVVNQPQHF	TGTGCCAGCAAGCCCGGGGTGGTCAATCAGCCCCAGCATTTT
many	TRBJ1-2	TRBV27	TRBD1	CASSQTGDGYTF	TGTGCCAGCAGTCAGACAGGGGATGGCTACACCTTC
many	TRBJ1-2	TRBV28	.	CASNTEDYGYTF	TGTGCCAGCAATACAGAAGACTATGGCTACACCTTC
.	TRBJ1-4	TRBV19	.	CASSRAQFDEKLFF	TGTGCCAGTAGTAGGGCGCAGTTTGATGAAAAACTGTTTTTT
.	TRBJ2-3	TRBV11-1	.	CASSTRGASDTQYF	TGTGCCAGCAGCACACGGGGCGCATCAGATACGCAGTATTTT
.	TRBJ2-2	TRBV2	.	CASRSPFDTPGELFF	TGTGCCAGCAGGTCCCCTTTCGATACCCCCGGGGAGCTGTTTTTT
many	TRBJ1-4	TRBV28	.	CASVMGGDEKLFF	TGTGCCAGCGTTATGGGGGGAGATGAAAAACTGTTTTTT
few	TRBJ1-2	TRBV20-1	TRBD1	CSALAVGGQGVLNYGYTF	TGCAGTGCTCTAGCCGTGGGGGGACAGGGGGTCCTTAACTATGGCTACACCTTC
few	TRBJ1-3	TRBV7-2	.	CASSPGLISGNTIYF	TGTGCCAGCAGCCCGGGACTTATAAGTGGAAACACCATATATTTT
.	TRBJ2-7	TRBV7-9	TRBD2	CASSLAYHRGSGSLHEQYF	TGTGCCAGCAGCTTAGCGTACCACCGGGGTAGCGGGAGTCTCCACGAGCAGTACTTC
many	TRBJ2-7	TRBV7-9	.	CASSQQTVGEQYF	TGTGCCAGCAGCCAACAGACGGTAGGAGAGCAGTACTTC
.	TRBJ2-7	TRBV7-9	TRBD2	CASGGEGREQYF	TGTGCCAGCGGTGGGGAGGGCCGTGAGCAGTACTTC
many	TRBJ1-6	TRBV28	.	CASRPPTSSPLHF	TGTGCCAGCAGACCTCCCACAAGTTCACCCCTCCACTTT
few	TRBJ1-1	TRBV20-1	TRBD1	CSARDAGTGVTEAFF	TGCAGTGCTAGAGACGCCGGGACAGGGGTCACTGAAGCTTTCTTT
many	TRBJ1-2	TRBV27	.	CASRGDLNYGYTF	TGTGCCAGCAGGGGGGACCTGAACTATGGCTACACCTTC
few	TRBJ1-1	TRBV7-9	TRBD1	CASSSLGQGGTEAFF	TGTGCCAGCAGCTCCCTCGGACAGGGAGGTACTGAAGCTTTCTTT
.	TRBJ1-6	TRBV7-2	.	CASSWGETRNNSPLHF	TGTGCCAGCAGCTGGGGGGAGACTCGGAATAATTCACCCCTCCACTTT
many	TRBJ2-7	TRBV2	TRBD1	CATDRGRDYEQYF	TGTGCCACTGACAGGGGGCGCGACTACGAGCAGTACTTC
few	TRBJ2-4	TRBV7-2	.	CASSTYREGNIQYF	TGTGCCAGCAGTACCTACAGGGAGGGAAACATTCAGTACTTC
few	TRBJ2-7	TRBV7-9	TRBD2	CASSQGLAGSSYEQYF	TGTGCCAGCAGCCAGGGACTAGCGGGAAGCTCCTACGAGCAGTACTTC
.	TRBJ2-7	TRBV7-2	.	CASSPHGSFQAGEQYF	TGTGCCAGCAGCCCCCACGGGTCCTTCCAAGCGGGCGAGCAGTACTTC
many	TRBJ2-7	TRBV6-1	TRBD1	CASSLLTGDPTYEQYF	TGTGCCAGCAGTCTACTTACAGGGGACCCCACCTACGAGCAGTACTTC
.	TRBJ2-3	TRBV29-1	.	CSVAVPPRQDTQYF	TGCAGCGTTGCGGTACCCCCTCGACAGGATACGCAGTATTTT
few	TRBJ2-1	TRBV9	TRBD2	CASSPTFSGVYNEQFF	TGTGCCAGCAGCCCGACTTTCAGCGGGGTTTACAATGAGCAGTTCTTC
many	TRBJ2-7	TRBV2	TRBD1	CASSTGTDVSEYF	TGTGCCAGCAGTACCGGGACAGACGTTTCTGAGTACTTC
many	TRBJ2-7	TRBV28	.	CASMTAPYEQYF	TGTGCCAGTATGACAGCACCCTACGAGCAGTACTTC
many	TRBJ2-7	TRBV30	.	CAWFGGPSWEQYF	TGTGCCTGGTTTGGGGGCCCATCATGGGAGCAGTACTTC
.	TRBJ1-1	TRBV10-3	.	CAIRGPQRSNTEAFF	TGTGCCATCAGGGGACCCCAGAGATCGAACACTGAAGCTTTCTTT
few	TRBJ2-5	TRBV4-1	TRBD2	CASSRQPLLAGGKETQYF	TGCGCCAGCAGCCGACAACCCCTTCTAGCGGGAGGCAAAGAGACCCAGTACTTC
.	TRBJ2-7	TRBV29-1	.	CSVRRTLLSYEQYF	TGCAGCGTTCGGAGGACCCTTCTTTCCTACGAGCAGTACTTC
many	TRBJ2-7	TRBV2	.	CASGGAEQYF	TGTGCCAGCGGGGGGGCAGAGCAGTACTTC
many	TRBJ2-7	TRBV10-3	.	CAISESNSYEQYF	TGTGCCATCAGTGAGTCGAATAGCTACGAGCAGTACTTC
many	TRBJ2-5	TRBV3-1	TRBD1	CASTYSTPGQVTDLQETQYF	TGTGCCAGCACCTATTCTACTCCGGGACAGGTGACAGACTTACAAGAAACCCAGTACTTC
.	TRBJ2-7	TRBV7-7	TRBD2	CASSLLAGPNHEQYF	TGTGCTAGCAGCTTGCTAGCGGGACCCAACCACGAGCAGTACTTC
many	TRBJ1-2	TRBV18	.	CASSPVAINYGYTF	TGTGCCAGCTCACCCGTGGCGATAAACTATGGCTACACCTTC
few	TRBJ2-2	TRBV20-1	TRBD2	CSASGRTGELFF	TGCAGTGCTAGCGGGAGGACCGGGGAGCTGTTTTTT
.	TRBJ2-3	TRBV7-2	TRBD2	CASSPRTSGSIADTQYF	TGTGCCAGTAGCCCAAGGACTAGCGGGAGTATCGCAGATACGCAGTATTTT